This T cell receptor (beta chain) derives from a study of CD8+CD57+ T cells in acquired aplastic anemia. An expansion of CD8+CD57+ cells by flow cytometry had been shown in patients chosen for sequencing. This clonotype was detected ten times or more. Profiling of TCR beta VDJ combinations and CDR3 sequences used genomic DNA as template. TCRdb called the reads again in MiXCR, with one record for every CDR3 protein. There are about 180,000 distinct CDR3 sequences in the sample; about half occur only once, and over 10% lies in the top ten. Material for sequencing was sorted CD4+, CD8+, or CD8+CD57+ T cells (not recorded which) from PBMCs. This clonotype was obtained from a human donor with aplastic anemia.

The DNA for the CDR3 is TGTGCCAGCAGGGGGGGTTCAGGAGAGACCCAGTACTTC. Protein product: CASRGGSGETQYF. The chain carries TRBV6-1 and TRBJ2-5; D perhaps matches TRBD2 (6 bases). Germline-derived CDR1 and CDR2 are MNHNS and SASEGT. The CDR3 sequence is 13 residues long. V shed 6 bases and J shed 4 bases, with 12 bases lying between them.